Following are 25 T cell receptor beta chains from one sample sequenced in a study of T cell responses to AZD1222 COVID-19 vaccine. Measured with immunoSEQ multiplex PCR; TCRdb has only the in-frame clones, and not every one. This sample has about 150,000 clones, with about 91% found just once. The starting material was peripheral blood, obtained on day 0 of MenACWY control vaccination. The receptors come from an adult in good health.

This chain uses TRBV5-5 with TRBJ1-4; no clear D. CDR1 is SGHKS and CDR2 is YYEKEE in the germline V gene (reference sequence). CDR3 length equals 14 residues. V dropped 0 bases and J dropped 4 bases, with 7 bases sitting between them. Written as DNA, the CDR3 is TGTGCCAGCAGCTTGGGGCAAAGTAATGAAAAACTGTTTTTT. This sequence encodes CASSLGQSNEKLFF.

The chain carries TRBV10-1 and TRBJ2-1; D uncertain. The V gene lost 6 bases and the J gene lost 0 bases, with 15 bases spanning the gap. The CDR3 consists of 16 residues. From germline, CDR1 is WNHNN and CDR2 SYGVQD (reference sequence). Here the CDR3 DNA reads TGCGCCAGCAGAGGCTACGGGCTGTACTCCTACAATGAGCAGTTCTTC. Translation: CASRGYGLYSYNEQFF.

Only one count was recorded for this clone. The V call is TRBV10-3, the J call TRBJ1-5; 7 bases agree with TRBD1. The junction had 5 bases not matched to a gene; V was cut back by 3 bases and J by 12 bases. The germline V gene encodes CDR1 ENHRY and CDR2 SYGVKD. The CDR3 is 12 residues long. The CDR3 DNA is TGTGCCATCAGTGAAACAGGGGCAAACCAGCATTTT. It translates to CAISETGANQHF.

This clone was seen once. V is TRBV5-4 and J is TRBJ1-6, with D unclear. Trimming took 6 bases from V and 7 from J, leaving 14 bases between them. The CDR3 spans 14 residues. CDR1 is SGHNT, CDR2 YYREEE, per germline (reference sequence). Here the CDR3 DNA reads TGTGCCAGCACCCCCGAAGGTGGGAATTCACCCCTCCACTTT. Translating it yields CASTPEGGNSPLHF.

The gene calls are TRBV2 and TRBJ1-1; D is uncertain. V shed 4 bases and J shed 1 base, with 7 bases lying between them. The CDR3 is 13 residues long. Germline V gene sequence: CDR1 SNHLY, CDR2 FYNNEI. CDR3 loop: CASSVLSNTEAFF. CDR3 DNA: TGTGCCAGCAGTGTTCTCTCGAACACTGAAGCTTTCTTT. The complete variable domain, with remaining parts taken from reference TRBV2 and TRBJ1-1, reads EPEVTQTPSHQVTQMGQEVILRCVPISNHLYFYWYRQILGQKVEFLVSFYNNEISEKSEIFDDQFSVERPDGSNFTLKIRSTKLEDSAMYFCASSVLSNTEAFFGQGTRLTVV.

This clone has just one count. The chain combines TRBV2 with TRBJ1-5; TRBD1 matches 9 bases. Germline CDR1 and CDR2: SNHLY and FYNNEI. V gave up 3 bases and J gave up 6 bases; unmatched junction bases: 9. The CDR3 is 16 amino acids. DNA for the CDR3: TGTGCCAGCAGTGAGGGAACAGGGGGCGTTCTTCAGCCCCAGCATTTT. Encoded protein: CASSEGTGGVLQPQHF.

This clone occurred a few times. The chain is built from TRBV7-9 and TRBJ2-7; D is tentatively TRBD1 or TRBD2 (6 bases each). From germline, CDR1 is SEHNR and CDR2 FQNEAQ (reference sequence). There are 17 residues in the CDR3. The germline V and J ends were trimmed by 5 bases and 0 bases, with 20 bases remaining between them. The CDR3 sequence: CASSLSPRGTSSYEQYF. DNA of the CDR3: TGTGCCAGCAGCCTATCCCCTCGCGGGACAAGCTCCTACGAGCAGTACTTC.

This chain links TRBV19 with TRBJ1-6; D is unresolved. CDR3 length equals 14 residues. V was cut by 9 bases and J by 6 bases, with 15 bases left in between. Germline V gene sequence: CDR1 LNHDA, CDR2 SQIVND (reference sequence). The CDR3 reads CASSEARANSPLHF. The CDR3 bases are TGTGCCAGCTCGGAGGCTCGCGCTAATTCACCCCTCCACTTT.

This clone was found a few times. Here the CDR3 reads CASSLEGYSYEQYF. As DNA, the CDR3 is TGTGCCAGCAGCTTAGAAGGGTACTCCTACGAGCAGTACTTC. This chain uses TRBV7-8 with TRBJ2-7; D gene unclear. This CDR3 has 14 amino acids. V gave up 1 base and J gave up 0 bases, with 7 bases separating them. Germline CDR1 and CDR2: SGHVS and FQNEAQ.

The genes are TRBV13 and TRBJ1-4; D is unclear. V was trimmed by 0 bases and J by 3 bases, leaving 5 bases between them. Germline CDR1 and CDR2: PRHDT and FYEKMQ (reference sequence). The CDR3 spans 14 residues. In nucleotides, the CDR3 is TGTGCCAGCAGCTTAGGCCGGGCTAATGAAAAACTGTTTTTT. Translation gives CASSLGRANEKLFF.

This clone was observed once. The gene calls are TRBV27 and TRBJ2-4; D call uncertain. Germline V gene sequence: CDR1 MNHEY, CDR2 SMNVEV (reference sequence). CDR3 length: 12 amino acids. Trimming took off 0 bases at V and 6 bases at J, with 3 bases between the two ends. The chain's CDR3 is CASSLSGNIQYF. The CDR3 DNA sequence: TGTGCCAGCAGTTTATCCGGAAACATTCAGTACTTC.

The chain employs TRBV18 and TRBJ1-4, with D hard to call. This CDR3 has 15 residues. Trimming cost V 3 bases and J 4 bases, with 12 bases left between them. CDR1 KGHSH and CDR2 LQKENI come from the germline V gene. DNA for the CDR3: TGTGCCAGCTCACCTTATAAAAGTGGTAATGAAAAACTGTTTTTT. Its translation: CASSPYKSGNEKLFF.

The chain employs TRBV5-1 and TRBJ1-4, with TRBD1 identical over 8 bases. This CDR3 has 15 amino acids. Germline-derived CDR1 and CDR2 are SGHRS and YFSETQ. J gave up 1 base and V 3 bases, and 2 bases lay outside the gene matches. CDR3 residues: CASSSGQGTNEKLFF. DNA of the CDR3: TGCGCCAGCAGCTCCGGACAGGGAACTAATGAAAAACTGTTTTTT.

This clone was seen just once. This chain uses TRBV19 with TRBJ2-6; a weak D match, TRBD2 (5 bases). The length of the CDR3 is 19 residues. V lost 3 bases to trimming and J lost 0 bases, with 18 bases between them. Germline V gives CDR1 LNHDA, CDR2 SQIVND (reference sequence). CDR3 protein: CASSMGYGVSSSGANVLTF. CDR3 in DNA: TGTGCCAGTAGTATGGGTTACGGGGTTTCAAGCTCTGGGGCCAACGTCCTGACTTTC.

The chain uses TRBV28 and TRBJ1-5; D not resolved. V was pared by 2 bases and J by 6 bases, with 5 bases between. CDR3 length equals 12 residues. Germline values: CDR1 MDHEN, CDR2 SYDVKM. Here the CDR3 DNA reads TGTGCCAGCAGTTTAAAAAGTCAGCCCCAGCATTTT. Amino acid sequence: CASSLKSQPQHF.

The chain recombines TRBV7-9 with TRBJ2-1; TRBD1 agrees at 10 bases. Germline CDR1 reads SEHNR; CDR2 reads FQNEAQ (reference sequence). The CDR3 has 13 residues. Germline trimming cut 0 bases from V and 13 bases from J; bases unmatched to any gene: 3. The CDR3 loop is CASSLAGQGVQFF. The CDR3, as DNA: TGTGCCAGCAGCTTAGCCGGACAGGGGGTTCAGTTCTTC. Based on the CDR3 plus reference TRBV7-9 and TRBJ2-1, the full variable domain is DTGVSQNPRHKITKRGQNVTFRCDPISEHNRLYWYRQTLGQGPEFLTYFQNEAQLEKSRLLSDRFSAERPKGSFSTLEIQRTEQGDSAMYLCASSLAGQGVQFFGPGTRLTVL.

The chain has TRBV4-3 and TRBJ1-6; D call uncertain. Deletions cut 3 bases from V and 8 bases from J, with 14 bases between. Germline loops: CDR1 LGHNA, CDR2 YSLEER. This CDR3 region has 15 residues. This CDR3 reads CASSQGIGVDSPLHF. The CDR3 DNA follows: TGCGCCAGCAGCCAGGGAATTGGAGTGGATTCACCCCTCCACTTT.

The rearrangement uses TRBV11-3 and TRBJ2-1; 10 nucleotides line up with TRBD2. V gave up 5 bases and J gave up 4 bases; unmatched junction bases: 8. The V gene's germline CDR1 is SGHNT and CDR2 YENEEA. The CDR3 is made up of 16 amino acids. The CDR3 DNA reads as TGTGCCAGCAGCCCCCGACTAGCGGGCCTATACAATGAGCAGTTCTTC. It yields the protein CASSPRLAGLYNEQFF. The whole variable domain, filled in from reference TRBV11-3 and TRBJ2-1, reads EAGVVQSPRYKIIEKKQPVAFWCNPISGHNTLYWYLQNLGQGPELLIRYENEEAVDDSQLPKDRFSAERLKGVDSTLKIQPAELGDSAVYLCASSPRLAGLYNEQFFGPGTRLTVL.

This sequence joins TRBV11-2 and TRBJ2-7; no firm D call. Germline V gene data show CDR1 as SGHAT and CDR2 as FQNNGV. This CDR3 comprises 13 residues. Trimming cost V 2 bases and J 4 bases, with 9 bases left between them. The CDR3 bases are TGTGCCAGCAGCTTATTCTACGATTACGAGCAGTACTTC. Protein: CASSLFYDYEQYF. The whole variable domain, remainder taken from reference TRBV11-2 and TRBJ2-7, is EAGVAQSPRYKIIEKRQSVAFWCNPISGHATLYWYQQILGQGPKLLIQFQNNGVVDDSQLPKDRFSAERLKGVDSTLKIQPAKLEDSAVYLCASSLFYDYEQYFGPGTRLTVT.

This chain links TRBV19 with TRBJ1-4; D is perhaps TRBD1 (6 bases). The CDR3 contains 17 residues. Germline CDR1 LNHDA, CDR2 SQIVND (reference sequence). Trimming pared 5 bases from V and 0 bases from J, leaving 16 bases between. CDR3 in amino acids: CASSPAGVGATNEKLFF. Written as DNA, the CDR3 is TGTGCCAGTAGTCCGGCAGGGGTGGGCGCAACTAATGAAAAACTGTTTTTT. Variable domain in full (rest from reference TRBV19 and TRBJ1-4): DGGITQSPKYLFRKEGQNVTLSCEQNLNHDAMYWYRQDPGQGLRLIYYSQIVNDFQKGDIAEGYSVSREKKESFPLTVTSAQKNPTAFYLCASSPAGVGATNEKLFFGSGTQLSVL.

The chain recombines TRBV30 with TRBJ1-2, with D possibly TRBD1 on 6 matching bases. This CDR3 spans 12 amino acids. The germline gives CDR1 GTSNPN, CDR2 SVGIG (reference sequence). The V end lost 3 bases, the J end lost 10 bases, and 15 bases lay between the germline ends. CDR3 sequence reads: CAWRTGSRDYTF. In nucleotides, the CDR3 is TGTGCCTGGAGGACAGGTTCGCGGGACTACACCTTC.

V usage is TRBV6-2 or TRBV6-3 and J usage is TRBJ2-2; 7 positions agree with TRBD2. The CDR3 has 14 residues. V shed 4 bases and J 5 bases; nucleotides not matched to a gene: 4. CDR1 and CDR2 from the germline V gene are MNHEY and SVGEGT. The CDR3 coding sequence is TGTGCCAGCAGTTCGGGAGGCCTGACCGGGGAGCTGTTTTTT. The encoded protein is CASSSGGLTGELFF.

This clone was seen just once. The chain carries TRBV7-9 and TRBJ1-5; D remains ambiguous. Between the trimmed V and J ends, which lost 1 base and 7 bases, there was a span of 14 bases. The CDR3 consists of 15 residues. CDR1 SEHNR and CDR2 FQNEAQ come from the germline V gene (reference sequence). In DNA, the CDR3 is TGTGCCAGCAGCTTAGGATTGGCCGAAAGGCAGCCCCAGCATTTT. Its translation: CASSLGLAERQPQHF.

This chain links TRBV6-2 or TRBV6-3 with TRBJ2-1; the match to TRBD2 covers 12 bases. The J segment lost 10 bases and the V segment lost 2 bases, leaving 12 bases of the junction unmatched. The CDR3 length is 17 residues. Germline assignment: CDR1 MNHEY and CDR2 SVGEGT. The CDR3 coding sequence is TGTGCCAGCAGTTACCGGGCACTAGCGGGGGGCCCAAGGGAGCAGTTCTTC. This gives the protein CASSYRALAGGPREQFF.

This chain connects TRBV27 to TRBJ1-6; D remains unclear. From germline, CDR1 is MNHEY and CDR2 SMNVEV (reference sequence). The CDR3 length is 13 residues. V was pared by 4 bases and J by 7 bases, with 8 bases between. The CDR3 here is CASSYSQNSPLHF. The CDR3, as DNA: TGTGCCAGCAGTTACAGTCAAAATTCACCCCTCCACTTT.